A selection of T cell receptor beta chains follows, all from one sample in a study of cytomegalovirus exposure and HLA in healthy donors. Assay: immunoSEQ multiplex PCR; the TCRdb copy retains only in-frame clones and omits some. The table includes over 150,000 clones, almost 80% detected once. The sequencing input was PBMCs. These TCRs come from a young woman in good health and CMV-seronegative. Both conserved end residues are part of each CDR3. D genes are given only for firm matches. Expanded clones are given a class, and other clones once, few, many or no size at all.

cdr3_length: 14
j_call: TRBJ2-3
d_call: TRBD2
v_call: TRBV6-6
clone_size: .
cdr3_nt: TGTGCCGCAGCATCCAGCGGGGGGACAGATACGCAGTATTTT
cdr3_aa: CAAASSGGTDTQYF

cdr3_length: 15
j_call: TRBJ2-1
d_call: .
v_call: TRBV10-1
clone_size: .
cdr3_nt: TGCGCCAGCAGTGAGGGGCAGGGAACTTACAATGAGCAGTTCTTC
cdr3_aa: CASSEGQGTYNEQFF

cdr3_length: 12
j_call: TRBJ1-2
d_call: .
v_call: TRBV7-9
clone_size: .
cdr3_nt: TGTGCCAGCAGCTTGGGGCCCATGGGCTACACCTTC
cdr3_aa: CASSLGPMGYTF

cdr3_length: 14
j_call: TRBJ2-7
d_call: .
v_call: TRBV11-2
clone_size: .
cdr3_nt: TGTGCCAGCAGCTTAGTCGGCGGGTCCTACGAGCAGTACTTC
cdr3_aa: CASSLVGGSYEQYF

cdr3_length: 14
j_call: TRBJ2-7
d_call: TRBD1
v_call: TRBV6-5
clone_size: .
cdr3_nt: TGTGCCAGCAGTTACGACAGGGATACCTACGAGCAGTACTTC
cdr3_aa: CASSYDRDTYEQYF

cdr3_length: 15
j_call: TRBJ2-2
d_call: .
v_call: TRBV10-3
clone_size: .
cdr3_nt: TGTGCCATCAAAGGGGGGGCCACGAACACCGGGGAGCTGTTTTTT
cdr3_aa: CAIKGGATNTGELFF

cdr3_length: 12
j_call: TRBJ1-2
d_call: TRBD1
v_call: TRBV5-4
clone_size: once
cdr3_nt: TGTGCCAGCAGTAGGGACAGGGAAGGCTACACCTTC
cdr3_aa: CASSRDREGYTF

cdr3_length: 15
j_call: TRBJ2-7
d_call: .
v_call: TRBV28
clone_size: .
cdr3_nt: TGTGCCAGCAGTAACATCCGGGCCCTGGAGGTCGAGCAGTACTTC
cdr3_aa: CASSNIRALEVEQYF

cdr3_length: 16
j_call: TRBJ2-3
d_call: .
v_call: TRBV4-1
clone_size: .
cdr3_nt: TGCGCCAGCAGCCAAGTACTAGAGGAAGTCACAGATACGCAGTATTTT
cdr3_aa: CASSQVLEEVTDTQYF

cdr3_length: 13
j_call: TRBJ1-4
d_call: .
v_call: TRBV29-1
clone_size: .
cdr3_nt: TGCAGCGTTAGGACAGCAAGTAATGAAAAACTGTTTTTT
cdr3_aa: CSVRTASNEKLFF

cdr3_length: 14
j_call: TRBJ1-1
d_call: .
v_call: TRBV25-1
clone_size: .
cdr3_nt: TGTGCCAGCAGTGATCAGGCGACGAACACTGAAGCTTTCTTT
cdr3_aa: CASSDQATNTEAFF

cdr3_length: 16
j_call: TRBJ1-1
d_call: TRBD1
v_call: TRBV5-1
clone_size: .
cdr3_nt: TGCGCCAGCAGCGAAAGCTTGACAGGGCGGTACACTGAAGCTTTCTTT
cdr3_aa: CASSESLTGRYTEAFF

cdr3_length: 14
j_call: TRBJ2-3
d_call: .
v_call: TRBV28
clone_size: .
cdr3_nt: TGTGCCAGCAGTAACCCGGGTAGCACAGATACGCAGTATTTT
cdr3_aa: CASSNPGSTDTQYF

cdr3_length: 14
j_call: TRBJ1-4
d_call: .
v_call: TRBV5-1
clone_size: once
cdr3_nt: TGCGCCAGCAGCCCACGGGACATGTCTGAAAAACTGTTTTTT
cdr3_aa: CASSPRDMSEKLFF

cdr3_length: 17
j_call: TRBJ2-2
d_call: TRBD2
v_call: TRBV13
clone_size: .
cdr3_nt: TGTGCCAGCAGCTTACTTAGCGGGGACACGAACACCGGGGAGCTGTTTTTT
cdr3_aa: CASSLLSGDTNTGELFF

cdr3_length: 17
j_call: TRBJ2-6
d_call: TRBD1
v_call: TRBV9
clone_size: .
cdr3_nt: TGTGCCAGCAGCGCCCGGGACAGAGGCTCTGGGGCCAACGTCCTGACTTTC
cdr3_aa: CASSARDRGSGANVLTF

cdr3_length: 13
j_call: TRBJ1-2
d_call: .
v_call: TRBV6-6
clone_size: .
cdr3_nt: TGTGCCAGCGGCACAGGGACGGTTTATGGCTACACCTTC
cdr3_aa: CASGTGTVYGYTF

cdr3_length: 16
j_call: TRBJ2-3
d_call: .
v_call: TRBV9
clone_size: .
cdr3_nt: TGTGCCAGCAGCGTAGTTGGGGGGACGTTCGGAGATACGCAGTATTTT
cdr3_aa: CASSVVGGTFGDTQYF

cdr3_length: 17
j_call: TRBJ2-1
d_call: TRBD2
v_call: TRBV4-2
clone_size: .
cdr3_nt: TGTGCCAGCAGCCAAGATGCTAGCGGGGCCGCCTACAATGAGCAGTTCTTC
cdr3_aa: CASSQDASGAAYNEQFF

cdr3_length: 15
j_call: TRBJ2-1
d_call: .
v_call: TRBV19
clone_size: .
cdr3_nt: TGTGCCAGTAGTATATATAGGGACAATTACAATGAGCAGTTCTTC
cdr3_aa: CASSIYRDNYNEQFF

cdr3_length: 14
j_call: TRBJ1-5
d_call: TRBD1
v_call: TRBV2
clone_size: .
cdr3_nt: TGTGCCATAGCGACAGGGCTGAGCAATCAGCCCCAGCATTTT
cdr3_aa: CAIATGLSNQPQHF

cdr3_length: 17
j_call: TRBJ2-1
d_call: .
v_call: TRBV5-6
clone_size: once
cdr3_nt: TGTGCCAGCAGCTTGGTAACGGGAAGGAGCTCCTACAATGAGCAGTTCTTC
cdr3_aa: CASSLVTGRSSYNEQFF

cdr3_length: 12
j_call: TRBJ2-3
d_call: .
v_call: TRBV29-1
clone_size: .
cdr3_nt: TGCAGCGTTGCCCAGAACCAGGATACGCAGTATTTT
cdr3_aa: CSVAQNQDTQYF

cdr3_length: 13
j_call: TRBJ1-2
d_call: .
v_call: TRBV6-6
clone_size: .
cdr3_nt: TGTGCCAGCAGCCTTGACAGGCGGAGCGGCTACACCTTC
cdr3_aa: CASSLDRRSGYTF

cdr3_length: 14
j_call: TRBJ1-5
d_call: TRBD1
v_call: TRBV2
clone_size: .
cdr3_nt: TGTGCCAGCAGTCCTTCACAGGGGAATCAGCCCCAGCATTTT
cdr3_aa: CASSPSQGNQPQHF

cdr3_length: 16
j_call: TRBJ1-5
d_call: TRBD1
v_call: TRBV7-9
clone_size: .
cdr3_nt: TGTGCCAGCAGCTTTTTTACAGGGGCTCTCAATCAGCCCCAGCATTTT
cdr3_aa: CASSFFTGALNQPQHF

cdr3_length: 13
j_call: TRBJ1-1
d_call: TRBD1
v_call: TRBV28
clone_size: once
cdr3_nt: TGTGCCAGCCTCAGGGGGGCTTACACTGAAGCTTTCTTT
cdr3_aa: CASLRGAYTEAFF

cdr3_length: 16
j_call: TRBJ2-1
d_call: .
v_call: TRBV15
clone_size: .
cdr3_nt: TGTGCCACCAGCATGTCGGCGGGACAGTCCTACAATGAGCAGTTCTTC
cdr3_aa: CATSMSAGQSYNEQFF

cdr3_length: 15
j_call: TRBJ2-7
d_call: .
v_call: TRBV27
clone_size: once
cdr3_nt: TGTGCCAGCAGTTTATCCTCGGGACTTACCTACGAGCAGTACTTC
cdr3_aa: CASSLSSGLTYEQYF

cdr3_length: 14
j_call: TRBJ1-1
d_call: .
v_call: TRBV18
clone_size: .
cdr3_nt: TGTGCCAGCTCACCACAGGGGAAAAACACTGAAGCTTTCTTT
cdr3_aa: CASSPQGKNTEAFF

cdr3_length: 13
j_call: TRBJ1-5
d_call: .
v_call: TRBV25-1
clone_size: few
cdr3_nt: TGTGCCAGCATCGGACAGCATTGGCAGCCCCAGCATTTT
cdr3_aa: CASIGQHWQPQHF

cdr3_length: 14
j_call: TRBJ1-5
d_call: .
v_call: TRBV7-9
clone_size: .
cdr3_nt: TGTGCCAGCAGCCCCGGGGGCCTAGCGGGGCCCCAGCATTTT
cdr3_aa: CASSPGGLAGPQHF

cdr3_length: 18
j_call: TRBJ2-5
d_call: TRBD1
v_call: TRBV19
clone_size: once
cdr3_nt: TGTGCCAGTAGTATAGCAATCCTGGGACAGGGGGCTTCAGAGACCCAGTACTTC
cdr3_aa: CASSIAILGQGASETQYF

cdr3_length: 15
j_call: TRBJ1-4
d_call: TRBD1
v_call: TRBV25-1
clone_size: .
cdr3_nt: TGTGCCAGCAGTCTACGGACAGGGTTAAATGAAAAACTGTTTTTT
cdr3_aa: CASSLRTGLNEKLFF

cdr3_length: 11
j_call: TRBJ2-2
d_call: .
v_call: TRBV20-1
clone_size: few
cdr3_nt: TGCAGTGCGTTTCAGGTGGGGGAGCTGTTTTTT
cdr3_aa: CSAFQVGELFF

cdr3_length: 14
j_call: TRBJ2-7
d_call: TRBD2
v_call: TRBV7-2
clone_size: few
cdr3_nt: TGTGCCAGCAACCCCGGGACTAGCAGCTACGAGCAGTACTTC
cdr3_aa: CASNPGTSSYEQYF

cdr3_length: 14
j_call: TRBJ1-4
d_call: TRBD1
v_call: TRBV6-6
clone_size: .
cdr3_nt: TGTGCCAGCAATAGGGACAGGGAGGATGAAAAACTGTTTTTT
cdr3_aa: CASNRDREDEKLFF

cdr3_length: 14
j_call: TRBJ2-1
d_call: TRBD1
v_call: TRBV4-1
clone_size: .
cdr3_nt: TGCGCCAGCAGCCCGGGGACAGGGGGCAATGAGCAGTTCTTC
cdr3_aa: CASSPGTGGNEQFF

cdr3_length: 19
j_call: TRBJ2-1
d_call: TRBD2
v_call: TRBV4-2
clone_size: .
cdr3_nt: TGTGCCAGCAGCCAAGACCGCCGGGGCGGGAGGGGTTCCTACAATGAGCAGTTCTTC
cdr3_aa: CASSQDRRGGRGSYNEQFF

cdr3_length: 16
j_call: TRBJ2-5
d_call: TRBD2
v_call: TRBV13
clone_size: .
cdr3_nt: TGTGCCAGCAGCTTAGGCGGACTAGCGGGAGGAGAGACCCAGTACTTC
cdr3_aa: CASSLGGLAGGETQYF

cdr3_length: 13
j_call: TRBJ2-7
d_call: TRBD1
v_call: TRBV19
clone_size: .
cdr3_nt: TGTGCCAGTAGTATCAACAGGGGTGACGAGCAGTACTTC
cdr3_aa: CASSINRGDEQYF

cdr3_length: 15
j_call: TRBJ2-3
d_call: TRBD2
v_call: TRBV11-2
clone_size: .
cdr3_nt: TGTGCCAGCAGCTATAGCGGGGGCGGGGCAGATACGCAGTATTTT
cdr3_aa: CASSYSGGGADTQYF

cdr3_length: 14
j_call: TRBJ1-1
d_call: .
v_call: TRBV19
clone_size: .
cdr3_nt: TGTGCCAGTAGTATACTTGTCAGGGGCACTGAAGCTTTCTTT
cdr3_aa: CASSILVRGTEAFF

cdr3_length: 14
j_call: TRBJ2-1
d_call: TRBD2
v_call: TRBV7-3
clone_size: .
cdr3_nt: TGTGCCAGCAGACAGAGCGGGGGGGCGAATGAGCAGTTCTTC
cdr3_aa: CASRQSGGANEQFF

cdr3_length: 15
j_call: TRBJ1-1
d_call: .
v_call: TRBV5-1
clone_size: once
cdr3_nt: TGCGCCAGCAGCTTTACGACAGAAATGAACACTGAAGCTTTCTTT
cdr3_aa: CASSFTTEMNTEAFF

cdr3_length: 15
j_call: TRBJ1-2
d_call: TRBD1
v_call: TRBV6-5
clone_size: .
cdr3_nt: TGTGCCAGCACCCCGGGGACAGGGGGCAGGTATGGCTACACCTTC
cdr3_aa: CASTPGTGGRYGYTF

cdr3_length: 13
j_call: TRBJ2-1
d_call: TRBD1
v_call: TRBV14
clone_size: .
cdr3_nt: TGTGCCAGCAGCCTTGACAGGGCTGATGAGCAGTTCTTC
cdr3_aa: CASSLDRADEQFF

cdr3_length: 15
j_call: TRBJ2-4
d_call: TRBD1
v_call: TRBV5-1
clone_size: .
cdr3_nt: TGCGCCAGCAGGGATACAGGGGGTTCCAAAAACATTCAGTACTTC
cdr3_aa: CASRDTGGSKNIQYF

cdr3_length: 15
j_call: TRBJ1-1
d_call: .
v_call: TRBV7-9
clone_size: .
cdr3_nt: TGTGCCAGCAGCCCCCGAACCTGGACAGACGCCGAAGCTTTCTTT
cdr3_aa: CASSPRTWTDAEAFF

cdr3_length: 12
j_call: TRBJ1-2
d_call: .
v_call: TRBV29-1
clone_size: .
cdr3_nt: TGCAGCGTCGCAACAGGGATCTATGGCTACACCTTC
cdr3_aa: CSVATGIYGYTF

cdr3_length: 16
j_call: TRBJ2-1
d_call: TRBD2
v_call: TRBV7-2
clone_size: .
cdr3_nt: TGTGCCAGCAGCCCGGCCACTAGCGGGGTTCACAATGAGCAGTTCTTC
cdr3_aa: CASSPATSGVHNEQFF

cdr3_length: 15
j_call: TRBJ1-4
d_call: .
v_call: TRBV2
clone_size: once
cdr3_nt: TGTGCCAGCAGTATAAACAGGGCGCCTAATGAAAAACTGTTTTTT
cdr3_aa: CASSINRAPNEKLFF

cdr3_length: 14
j_call: TRBJ2-4
d_call: .
v_call: TRBV19
clone_size: .
cdr3_nt: TGTGCCAGCAGGGACACCCGATCCAAAAACATTCAGTACTTC
cdr3_aa: CASRDTRSKNIQYF

cdr3_length: 15
j_call: TRBJ2-7
d_call: .
v_call: TRBV9
clone_size: .
cdr3_nt: TGTGCCAGCAGCGTAGATCCAGGGGGGATCTACGAGCAGTACTTC
cdr3_aa: CASSVDPGGIYEQYF

cdr3_length: 13
j_call: TRBJ2-7
d_call: .
v_call: TRBV19
clone_size: .
cdr3_nt: TGTGCCAGTAGCAAACCGGGAGTCTACGAGCAGTACTTC
cdr3_aa: CASSKPGVYEQYF

cdr3_length: 13
j_call: TRBJ1-2
d_call: .
v_call: TRBV27
clone_size: few
cdr3_nt: TGTGCCAGCAGTTTACAGGGTCCCTATGGCTACACCTTC
cdr3_aa: CASSLQGPYGYTF

cdr3_length: 13
j_call: TRBJ1-1
d_call: TRBD1
v_call: TRBV5-1
clone_size: .
cdr3_nt: TGCGCCAGCAGCTTCAGGGGGAGCGCTGAAGCTTTCTTT
cdr3_aa: CASSFRGSAEAFF